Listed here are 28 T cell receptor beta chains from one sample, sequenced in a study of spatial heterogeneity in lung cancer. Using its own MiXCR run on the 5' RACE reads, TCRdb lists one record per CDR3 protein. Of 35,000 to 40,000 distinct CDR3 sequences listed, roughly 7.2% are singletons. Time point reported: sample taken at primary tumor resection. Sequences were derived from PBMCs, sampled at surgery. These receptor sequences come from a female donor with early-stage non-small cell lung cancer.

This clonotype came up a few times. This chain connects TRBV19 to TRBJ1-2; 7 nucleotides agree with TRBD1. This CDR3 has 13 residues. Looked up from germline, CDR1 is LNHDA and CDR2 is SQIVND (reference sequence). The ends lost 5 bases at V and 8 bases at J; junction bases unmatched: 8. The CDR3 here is CASSAGQVGGYTF. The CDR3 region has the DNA TGTGCCAGTAGTGCTGGACAGGTGGGAGGCTACACCTTC.

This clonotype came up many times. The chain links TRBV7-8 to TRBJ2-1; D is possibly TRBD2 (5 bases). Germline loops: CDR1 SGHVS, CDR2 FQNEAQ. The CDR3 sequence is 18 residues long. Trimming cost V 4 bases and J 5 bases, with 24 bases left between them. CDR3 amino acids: CASSSRGFGGSPHNEQFF. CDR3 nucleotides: TGTGCCAGCAGCTCCCGGGGTTTTGGTGGGAGTCCCCACAATGAGCAGTTCTTC.

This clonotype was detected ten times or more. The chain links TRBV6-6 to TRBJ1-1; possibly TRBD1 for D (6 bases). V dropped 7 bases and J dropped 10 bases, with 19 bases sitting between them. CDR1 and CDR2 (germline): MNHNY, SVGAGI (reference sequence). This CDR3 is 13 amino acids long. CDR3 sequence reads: CASTPSQGRTAFF. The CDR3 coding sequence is TGTGCCAGCACCCCGTCGCAGGGGAGAACAGCTTTCTTT.

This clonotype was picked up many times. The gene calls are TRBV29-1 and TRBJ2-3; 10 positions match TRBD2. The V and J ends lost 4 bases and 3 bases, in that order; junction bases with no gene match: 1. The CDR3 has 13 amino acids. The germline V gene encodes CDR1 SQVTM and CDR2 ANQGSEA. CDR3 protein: CSVASGGTDTQYF. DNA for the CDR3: TGCAGCGTTGCTAGCGGGGGAACAGATACGCAGTATTTT.

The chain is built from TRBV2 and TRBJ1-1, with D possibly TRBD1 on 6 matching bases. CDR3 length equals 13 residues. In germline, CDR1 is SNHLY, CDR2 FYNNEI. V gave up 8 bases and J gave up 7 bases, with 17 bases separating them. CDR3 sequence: CASVDTGFIEAFF. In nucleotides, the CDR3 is TGTGCCAGCGTCGACACAGGGTTTATTGAAGCTTTCTTT.

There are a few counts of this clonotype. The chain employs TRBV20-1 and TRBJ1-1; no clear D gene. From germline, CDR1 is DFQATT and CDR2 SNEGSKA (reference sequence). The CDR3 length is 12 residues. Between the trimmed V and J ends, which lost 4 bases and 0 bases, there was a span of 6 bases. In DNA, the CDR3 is TGCAGTGCTACCTCCATGAACACTGAAGCTTTCTTT. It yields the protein CSATSMNTEAFF.

This CDR3 is CSARDGTGAYEQYF. DNA for the CDR3: TGCAGTGCTAGAGACGGGACTGGAGCCTACGAGCAGTACTTC. The chain has TRBV20-1 and TRBJ2-7; possible D gene TRBD2, 6 bases. CDR1 and CDR2 (germline): DFQATT, SNEGSKA (reference sequence). V dropped 0 bases and J dropped 2 bases, with 11 bases sitting between them. The CDR3 has 14 amino acids.

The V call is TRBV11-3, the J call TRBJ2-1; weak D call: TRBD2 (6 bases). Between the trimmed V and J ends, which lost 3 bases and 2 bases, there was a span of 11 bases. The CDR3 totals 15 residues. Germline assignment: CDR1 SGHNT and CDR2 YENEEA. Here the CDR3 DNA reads TGTGCCAGCAGCTTCCAAGCGGGTCCCTACAATGAGCAGTTCTTC. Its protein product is CASSFQAGPYNEQFF.

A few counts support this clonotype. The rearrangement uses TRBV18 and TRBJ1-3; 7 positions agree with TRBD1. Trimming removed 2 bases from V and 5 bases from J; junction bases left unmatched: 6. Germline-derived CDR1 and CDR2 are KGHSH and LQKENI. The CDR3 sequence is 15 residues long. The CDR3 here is CASSPVSGQRNTIYF. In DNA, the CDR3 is TGTGCCAGCTCACCAGTTTCGGGACAGAGAAACACCATATATTTT.

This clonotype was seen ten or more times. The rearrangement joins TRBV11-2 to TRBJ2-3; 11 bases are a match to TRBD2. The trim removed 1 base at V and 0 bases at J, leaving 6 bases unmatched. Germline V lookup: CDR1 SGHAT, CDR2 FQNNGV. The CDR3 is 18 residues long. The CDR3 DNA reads TGTGCCAGCAGCTTAGGACTAGCGGGGAGACTGAGCACAGATACGCAGTATTTT. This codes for CASSLGLAGRLSTDTQYF.

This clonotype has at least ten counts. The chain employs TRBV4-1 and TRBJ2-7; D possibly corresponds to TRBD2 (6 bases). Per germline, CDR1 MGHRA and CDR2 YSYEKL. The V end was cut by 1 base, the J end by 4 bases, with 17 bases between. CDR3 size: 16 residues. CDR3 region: CASSQGFLGGRYEQYF. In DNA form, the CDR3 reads TGCGCCAGCAGCCAAGGGTTCCTAGGAGGGAGGTACGAGCAGTACTTC.

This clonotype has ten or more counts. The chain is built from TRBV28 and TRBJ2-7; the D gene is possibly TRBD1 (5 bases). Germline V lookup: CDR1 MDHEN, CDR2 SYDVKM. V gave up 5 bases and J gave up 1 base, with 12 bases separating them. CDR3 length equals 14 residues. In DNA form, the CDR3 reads TGTGCCAGCAGTCCCTGGGGCCGGTCCTACGAGCAGTACTTC. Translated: CASSPWGRSYEQYF.

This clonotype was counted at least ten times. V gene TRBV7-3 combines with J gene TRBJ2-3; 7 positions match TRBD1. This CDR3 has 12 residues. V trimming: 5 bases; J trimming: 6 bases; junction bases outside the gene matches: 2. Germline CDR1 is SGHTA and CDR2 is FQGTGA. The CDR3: CASSPTGDTQYF. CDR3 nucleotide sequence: TGTGCCAGCAGCCCGACAGGGGATACGCAGTATTTT.

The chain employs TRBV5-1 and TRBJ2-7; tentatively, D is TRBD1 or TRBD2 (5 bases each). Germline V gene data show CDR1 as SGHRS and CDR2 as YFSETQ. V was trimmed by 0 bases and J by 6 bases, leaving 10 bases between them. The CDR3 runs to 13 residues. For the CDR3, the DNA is TGCGCCAGCAGCTTGGTTCCTGGGACCGAGCAGTACTTC. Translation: CASSLVPGTEQYF.

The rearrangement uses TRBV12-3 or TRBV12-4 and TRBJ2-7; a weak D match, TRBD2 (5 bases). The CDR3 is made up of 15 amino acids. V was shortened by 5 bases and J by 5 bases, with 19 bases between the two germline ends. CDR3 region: CASSLGSARSHEQYF. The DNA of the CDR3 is TGTGCCAGCAGTCTAGGGAGCGCCAGGAGCCACGAGCAGTACTTC.

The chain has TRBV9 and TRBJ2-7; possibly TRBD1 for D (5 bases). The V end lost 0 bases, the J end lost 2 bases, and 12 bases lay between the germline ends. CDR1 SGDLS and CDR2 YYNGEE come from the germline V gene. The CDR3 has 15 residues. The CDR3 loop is CASSVGPDTTYEQYF. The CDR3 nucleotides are TGTGCCAGCAGCGTAGGTCCGGACACTACCTACGAGCAGTACTTC.

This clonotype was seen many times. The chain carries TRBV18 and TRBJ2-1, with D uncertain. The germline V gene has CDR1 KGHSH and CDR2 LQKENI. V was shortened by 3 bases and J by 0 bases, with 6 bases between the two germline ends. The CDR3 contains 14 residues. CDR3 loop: CASSPASSYNEQFF. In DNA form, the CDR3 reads TGTGCCAGCTCACCGGCGAGCTCCTACAATGAGCAGTTCTTC.

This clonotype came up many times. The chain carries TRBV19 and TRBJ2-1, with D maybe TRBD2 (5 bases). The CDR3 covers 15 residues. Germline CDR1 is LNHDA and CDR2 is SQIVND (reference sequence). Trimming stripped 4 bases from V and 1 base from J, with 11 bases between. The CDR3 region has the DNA TGTGCCAGTAGTACTATGACGGGGTCCTACAATGAGCAGTTCTTC. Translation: CASSTMTGSYNEQFF. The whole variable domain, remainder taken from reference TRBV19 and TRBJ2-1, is DGGITQSPKYLFRKEGQNVTLSCEQNLNHDAMYWYRQDPGQGLRLIYYSQIVNDFQKGDIAEGYSVSREKKESFPLTVTSAQKNPTAFYLCASSTMTGSYNEQFFGPGTRLTVL.

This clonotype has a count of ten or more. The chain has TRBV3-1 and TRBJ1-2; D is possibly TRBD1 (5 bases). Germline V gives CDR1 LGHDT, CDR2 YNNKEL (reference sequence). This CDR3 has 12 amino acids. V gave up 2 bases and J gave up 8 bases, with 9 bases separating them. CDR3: CASSQSREGYTF. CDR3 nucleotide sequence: TGTGCCAGCAGCCAATCCAGGGAGGGCTACACCTTC.

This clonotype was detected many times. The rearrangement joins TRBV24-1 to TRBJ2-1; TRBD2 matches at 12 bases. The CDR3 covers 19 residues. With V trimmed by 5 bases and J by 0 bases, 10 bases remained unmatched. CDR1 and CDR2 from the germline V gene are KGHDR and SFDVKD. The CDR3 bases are TGTGCCACCAGTGGCCCGGGACTAGCGGGCGAGAGCTCCTACAATGAGCAGTTCTTC. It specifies CATSGPGLAGESSYNEQFF.

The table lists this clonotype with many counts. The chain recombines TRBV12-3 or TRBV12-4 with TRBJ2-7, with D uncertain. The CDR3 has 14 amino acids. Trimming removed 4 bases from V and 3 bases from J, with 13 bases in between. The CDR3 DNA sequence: TGTGCCAGCAGTTCCACCCCCGTCTACTACGAGCAGTACTTC. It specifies CASSSTPVYYEQYF.

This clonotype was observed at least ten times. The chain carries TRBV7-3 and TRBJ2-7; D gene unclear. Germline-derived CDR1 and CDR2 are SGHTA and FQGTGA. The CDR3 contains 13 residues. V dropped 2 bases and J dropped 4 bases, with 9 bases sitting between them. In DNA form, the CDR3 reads TGTGCCAGCAGCTTATTTCCCAGTTACGAGCAGTACTTC. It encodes CASSLFPSYEQYF. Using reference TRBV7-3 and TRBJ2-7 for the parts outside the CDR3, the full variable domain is GAGVSQTPSNKVTEKGKYVELRCDPISGHTALYWYRQSLGQGPEFLIYFQGTGAADDSGLPNDRFFAVRPEGSVSTLKIQRTERGDSAVYLCASSLFPSYEQYFGPGTRLTVT.

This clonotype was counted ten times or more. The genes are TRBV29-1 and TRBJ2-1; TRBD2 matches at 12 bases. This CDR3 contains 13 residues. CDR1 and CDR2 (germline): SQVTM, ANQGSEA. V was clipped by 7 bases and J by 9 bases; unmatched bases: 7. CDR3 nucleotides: TGCAGCGCATCTAGCGGGGGGGCACGTGAGCAGTTCTTC. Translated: CSASSGGAREQFF.

Written as DNA, the CDR3 is TGCAGTGCCCAAGCGGGAGGGCCGAGAATTCGCGAGCAGTACTTC. Residues: CSAQAGGPRIREQYF. The chain is built from TRBV20-1 and TRBJ2-7; 10 bases align to TRBD2. Germline V gene data show CDR1 as DFQATT and CDR2 as SNEGSKA (reference sequence). V was pared by 6 bases and J by 6 bases, with 14 bases of the junction left unmatched. The CDR3 runs to 15 residues.

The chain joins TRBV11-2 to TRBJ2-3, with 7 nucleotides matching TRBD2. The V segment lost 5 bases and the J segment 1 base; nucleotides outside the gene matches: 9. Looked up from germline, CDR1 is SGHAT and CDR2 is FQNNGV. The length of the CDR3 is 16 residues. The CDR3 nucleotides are TGTGCCAGCAGCCGCAGACTAGCTCTGGGCACAGATACGCAGTATTTT. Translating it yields CASSRRLALGTDTQYF.

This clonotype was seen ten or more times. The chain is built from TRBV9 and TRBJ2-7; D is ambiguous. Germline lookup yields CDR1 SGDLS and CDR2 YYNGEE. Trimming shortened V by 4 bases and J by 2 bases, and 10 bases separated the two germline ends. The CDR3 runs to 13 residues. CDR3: CASSPTDTYEQYF. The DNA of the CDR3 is TGTGCCAGCAGCCCTACAGATACCTACGAGCAGTACTTC.

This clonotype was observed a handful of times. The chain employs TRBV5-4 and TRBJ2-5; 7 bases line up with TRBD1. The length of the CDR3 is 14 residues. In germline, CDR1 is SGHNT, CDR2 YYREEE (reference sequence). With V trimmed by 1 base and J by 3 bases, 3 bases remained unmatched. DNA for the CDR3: TGTGCCAGCAGCTTGACCGGGACAGAAGAGACCCAGTACTTC. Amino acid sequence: CASSLTGTEETQYF. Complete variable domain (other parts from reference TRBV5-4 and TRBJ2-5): ETGVTQSPTHLIKTRGQQVTLRCSSQSGHNTVSWYQQALGQGPQFIFQYYREEENGRGNFPPRFSGLQFPNYSSELNVNALELDDSALYLCASSLTGTEETQYFGPGTRLLVL.

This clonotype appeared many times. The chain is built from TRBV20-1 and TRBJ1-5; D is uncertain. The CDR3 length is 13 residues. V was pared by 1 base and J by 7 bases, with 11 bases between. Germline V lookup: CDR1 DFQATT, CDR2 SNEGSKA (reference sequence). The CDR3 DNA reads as TGCAGTGCTAGAGGGCCCCCGGGACAGCCCCAGCATTTT. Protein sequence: CSARGPPGQPQHF.